Listed here is a single T cell receptor (beta chain). The primer mix had 60 Vbeta and 13 Jbeta primers. Clones were sequenced by immunoSEQ multiplex PCR, and TCRdb holds only the in-frame ones, with some missing. The sample holds 140,000 to 150,000 clones, more than 75% seen once. This record comes from a study of cytomegalovirus exposure and HLA in healthy donors. CDR1 LGHNA and CDR2 YNFKEQ come from the germline V gene. With 4 bases removed from V and 3 bases from J, the gap between germline ends came to 18 bases. There are 16 residues in the CDR3. This chain links TRBV4-2 with TRBJ1-2, with D tentatively TRBD1 (6 bases). This sequence originates from a female donor in good health and CMV-seronegative. The sequencing input was PBMCs. The CDR3, as DNA: TGTGCCAGCAGCCGCCCAACAGGGTCCGGTCACTATGGCTACACCTTC. Encoded protein: CASSRPTGSGHYGYTF.